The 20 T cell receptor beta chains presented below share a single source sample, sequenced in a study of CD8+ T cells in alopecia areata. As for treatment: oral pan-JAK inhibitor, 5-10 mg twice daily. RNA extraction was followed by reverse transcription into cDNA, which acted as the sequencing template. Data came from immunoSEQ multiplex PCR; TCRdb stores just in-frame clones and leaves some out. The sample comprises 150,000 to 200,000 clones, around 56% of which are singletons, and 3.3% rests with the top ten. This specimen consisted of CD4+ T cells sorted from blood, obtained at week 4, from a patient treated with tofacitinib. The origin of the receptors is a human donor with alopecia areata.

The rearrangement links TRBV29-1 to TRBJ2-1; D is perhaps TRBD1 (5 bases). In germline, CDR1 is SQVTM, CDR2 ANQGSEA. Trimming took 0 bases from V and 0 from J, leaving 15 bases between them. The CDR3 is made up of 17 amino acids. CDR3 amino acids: CSVEDVGHPGSYNEQFF. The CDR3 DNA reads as TGCAGCGTTGAAGACGTAGGACACCCGGGCTCCTACAATGAGCAGTTCTTC.

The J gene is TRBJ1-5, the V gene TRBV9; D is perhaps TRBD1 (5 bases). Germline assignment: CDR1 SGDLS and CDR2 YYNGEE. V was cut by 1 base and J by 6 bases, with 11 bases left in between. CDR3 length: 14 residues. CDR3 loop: CASSVRGEGQPQHF. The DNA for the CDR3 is TGTGCCAGCAGCGTAAGGGGAGAAGGTCAGCCCCAGCATTTT.

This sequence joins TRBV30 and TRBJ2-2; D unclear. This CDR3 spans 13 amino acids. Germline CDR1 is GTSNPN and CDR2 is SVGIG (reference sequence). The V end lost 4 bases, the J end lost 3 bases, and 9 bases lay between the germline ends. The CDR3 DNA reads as TGTGCCTGGACCATGGGATACACCGGGGAGCTGTTTTTT. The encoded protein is CAWTMGYTGELFF.

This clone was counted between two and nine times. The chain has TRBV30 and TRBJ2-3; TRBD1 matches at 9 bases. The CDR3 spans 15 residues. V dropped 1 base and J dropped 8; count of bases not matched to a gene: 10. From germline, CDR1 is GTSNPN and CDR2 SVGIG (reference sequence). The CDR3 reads CAWSAPTGGRFTQYF. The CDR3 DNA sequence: TGTGCCTGGAGTGCCCCGACAGGGGGTCGTTTTACGCAGTATTTT.

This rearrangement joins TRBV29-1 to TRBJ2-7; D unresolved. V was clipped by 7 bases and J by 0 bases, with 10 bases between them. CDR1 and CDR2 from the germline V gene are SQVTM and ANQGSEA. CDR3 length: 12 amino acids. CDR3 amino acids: CSGQTLSYEQYF. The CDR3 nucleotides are TGCAGCGGCCAGACACTCTCCTACGAGCAGTACTTC.

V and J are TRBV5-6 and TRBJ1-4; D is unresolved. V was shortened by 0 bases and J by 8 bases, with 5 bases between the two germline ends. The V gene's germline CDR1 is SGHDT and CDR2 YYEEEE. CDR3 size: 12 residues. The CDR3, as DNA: TGTGCCAGCAGCTTGGGTTGGGAAAAACTGTTTTTT. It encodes CASSLGWEKLFF.

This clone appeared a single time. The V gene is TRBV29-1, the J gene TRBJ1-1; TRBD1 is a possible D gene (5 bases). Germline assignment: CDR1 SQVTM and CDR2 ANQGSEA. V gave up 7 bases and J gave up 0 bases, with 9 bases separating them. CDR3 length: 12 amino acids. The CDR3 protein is CSARTLNTEAFF. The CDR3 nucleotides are TGCAGCGCCAGGACACTGAACACTGAAGCTTTCTTT.

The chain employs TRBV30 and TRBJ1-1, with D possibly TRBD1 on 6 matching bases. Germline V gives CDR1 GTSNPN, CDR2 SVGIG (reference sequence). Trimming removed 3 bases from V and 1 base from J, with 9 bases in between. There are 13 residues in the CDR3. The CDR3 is CAWREQGNTEAFF. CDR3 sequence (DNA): TGTGCCTGGAGAGAACAGGGGAACACTGAAGCTTTCTTT.

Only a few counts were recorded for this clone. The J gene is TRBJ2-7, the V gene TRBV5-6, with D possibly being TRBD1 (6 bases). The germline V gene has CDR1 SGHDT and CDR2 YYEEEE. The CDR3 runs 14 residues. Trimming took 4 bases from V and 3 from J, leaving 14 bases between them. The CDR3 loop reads CASSPKGRGYEQYF. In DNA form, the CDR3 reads TGTGCCAGCAGCCCCAAGGGCAGGGGCTACGAGCAGTACTTC.

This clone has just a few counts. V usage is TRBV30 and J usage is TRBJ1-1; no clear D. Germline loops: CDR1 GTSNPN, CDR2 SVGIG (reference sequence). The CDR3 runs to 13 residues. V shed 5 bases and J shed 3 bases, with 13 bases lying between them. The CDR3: CAWAIRAYTEAFF. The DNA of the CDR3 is TGTGCCTGGGCCATTCGGGCTTACACTGAAGCTTTCTTT.

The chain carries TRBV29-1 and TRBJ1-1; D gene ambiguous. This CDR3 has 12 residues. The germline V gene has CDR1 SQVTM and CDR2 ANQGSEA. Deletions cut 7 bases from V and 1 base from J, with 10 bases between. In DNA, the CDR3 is TGCAGCGCCTCGGCCGGGAACACTGAAGCTTTCTTT. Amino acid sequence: CSASAGNTEAFF.

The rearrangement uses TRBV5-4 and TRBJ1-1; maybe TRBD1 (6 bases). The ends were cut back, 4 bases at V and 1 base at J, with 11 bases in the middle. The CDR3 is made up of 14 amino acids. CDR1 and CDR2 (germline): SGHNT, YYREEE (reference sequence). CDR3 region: CASSPPQGNTEAFF. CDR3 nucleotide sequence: TGTGCCAGCAGCCCCCCACAGGGGAACACTGAAGCTTTCTTT.

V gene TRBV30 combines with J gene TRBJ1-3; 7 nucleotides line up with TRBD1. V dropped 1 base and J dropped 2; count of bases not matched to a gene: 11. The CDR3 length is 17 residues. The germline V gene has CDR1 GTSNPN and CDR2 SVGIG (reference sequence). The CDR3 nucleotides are TGTGCCTGGAGTGCACCGACAGGGTATGCAACTGGAAACACCATATATTTT. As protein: CAWSAPTGYATGNTIYF.

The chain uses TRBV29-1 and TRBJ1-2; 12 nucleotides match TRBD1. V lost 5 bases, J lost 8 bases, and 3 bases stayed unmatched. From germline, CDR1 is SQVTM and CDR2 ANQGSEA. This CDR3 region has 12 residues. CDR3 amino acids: CSVMGQGAGYTF. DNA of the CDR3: TGCAGCGTTATGGGACAGGGGGCCGGCTACACCTTC.

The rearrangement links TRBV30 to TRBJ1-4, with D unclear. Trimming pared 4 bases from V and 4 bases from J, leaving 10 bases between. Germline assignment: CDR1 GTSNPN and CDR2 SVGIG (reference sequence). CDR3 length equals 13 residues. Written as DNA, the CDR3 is TGTGCCTGGACTCGGGTGCTTAATGAAAAACTGTTTTTT. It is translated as CAWTRVLNEKLFF.

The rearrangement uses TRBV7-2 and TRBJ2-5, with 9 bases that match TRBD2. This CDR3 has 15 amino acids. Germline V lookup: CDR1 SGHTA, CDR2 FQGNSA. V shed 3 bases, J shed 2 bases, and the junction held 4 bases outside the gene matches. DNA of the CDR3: TGTGCCAGCAGCTTTGCGGGGGGGCGGCAAGAGACCCAGTACTTC. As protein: CASSFAGGRQETQYF.

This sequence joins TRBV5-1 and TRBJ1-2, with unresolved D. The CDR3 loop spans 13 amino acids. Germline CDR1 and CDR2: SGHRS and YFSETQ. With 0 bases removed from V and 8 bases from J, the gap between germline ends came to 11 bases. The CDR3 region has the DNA TGCGCCAGCAGCTTGGCCGTTCGAGGGGGCTACACCTTC. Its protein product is CASSLAVRGGYTF.

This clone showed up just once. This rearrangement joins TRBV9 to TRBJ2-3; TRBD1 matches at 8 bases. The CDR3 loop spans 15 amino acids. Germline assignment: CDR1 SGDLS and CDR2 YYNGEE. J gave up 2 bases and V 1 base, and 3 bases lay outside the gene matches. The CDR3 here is CASSVQGANTDTQYF. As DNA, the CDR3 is TGTGCCAGCAGCGTACAGGGGGCGAACACAGATACGCAGTATTTT. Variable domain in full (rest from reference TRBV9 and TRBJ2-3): DSGVTQTPKHLITATGQRVTLRCSPRSGDLSVYWYQQSLDQGLQFLIQYYNGEERAKGNILERFSAQQFPDLHSELNLSSLELGDSALYFCASSVQGANTDTQYFGPGTRLTVL.

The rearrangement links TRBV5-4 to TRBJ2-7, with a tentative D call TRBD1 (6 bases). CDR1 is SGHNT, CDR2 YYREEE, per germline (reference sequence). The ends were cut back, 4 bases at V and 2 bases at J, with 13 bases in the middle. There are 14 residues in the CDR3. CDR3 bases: TGTGCCAGCAGCACGCAGAAGGGGGCCTACGAGCAGTACTTC. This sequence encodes CASSTQKGAYEQYF.

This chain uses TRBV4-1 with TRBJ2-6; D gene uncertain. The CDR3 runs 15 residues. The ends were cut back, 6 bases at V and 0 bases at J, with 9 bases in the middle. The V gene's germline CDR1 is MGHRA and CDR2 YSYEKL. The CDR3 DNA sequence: TGCGCCAGCAGTTATACCCTCTCTGGGGCCAACGTCCTGACTTTC. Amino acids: CASSYTLSGANVLTF.